The 8 T cell receptor beta chains below were found in one sample sequenced in a study of cytomegalovirus exposure and HLA in healthy donors. The PCR contained 60 Vbeta and 13 Jbeta primers. Produced via immunoSEQ multiplex PCR; TCRdb's table is partial and in-frame only. This table holds some 120,000 clones, just under 80% found once. What was sequenced was PBMCs. The receptors come from a man aged 30-40 years in good health and CMV-seronegative.

V gene TRBV6-5 combines with J gene TRBJ1-1; the D gene is possibly TRBD1 (5 bases). The germline CDR1 and CDR2 sequences are MNHEY and SVGAGI. The CDR3 is made up of 12 amino acids. The V end lost 6 bases, the J end lost 6 bases, and 11 bases lay between the germline ends. CDR3 amino acids: CASSRWGAEAFF. The CDR3 coding sequence is TGTGCCAGCAGCAGGTGGGGGGCTGAAGCTTTCTTT.

This chain joins TRBV10-3 and TRBJ1-3; TRBD1 agrees at 11 bases. The CDR3 runs 19 residues. The J segment lost 0 bases and the V segment lost 6 bases, leaving 13 bases of the junction unmatched. CDR1 ENHRY and CDR2 SYGVKD come from the germline V gene. The CDR3 protein is CAIRKPGTGGLFSGNTIYF. Here the CDR3 DNA reads TGTGCCATCAGAAAGCCCGGGACAGGGGGACTTTTCTCTGGAAACACCATATATTTT.

This chain joins TRBV6-1 and TRBJ2-2; 7 bases line up with TRBD2. The CDR3 runs to 13 residues. J was trimmed by 4 bases and V by 7 bases; bases with no gene match: 3. The V gene's germline CDR1 is MNHNS and CDR2 SASEGT. The CDR3 loop reads CASKGGFTGELFF. CDR3 in DNA: TGTGCCAGCAAGGGAGGGTTCACCGGGGAGCTGTTTTTT.

The chain joins TRBV6-5 to TRBJ2-7, with 7 bases lining up with TRBD1. V lost 11 bases and J lost 5; bases outside the gene matches: 9. The CDR3 runs to 12 residues. Germline V gene sequence: CDR1 MNHEY, CDR2 SVGAGI. The CDR3 sequence: CASGRGINEQYF. The CDR3 DNA is TGTGCCTCCGGCAGGGGGATTAACGAGCAGTACTTC.

J is TRBJ2-5 and V is TRBV6-5, with a weak D call TRBD1 (6 bases). V was cut by 5 bases and J by 4 bases, with 11 bases left in between. The CDR3 has 13 residues. CDR1 MNHEY and CDR2 SVGAGI come from the germline V gene. CDR3 DNA sequence: TGTGCCAGCAGTCCACAGGGTTTAGAGACCCAGTACTTC. This gives the protein CASSPQGLETQYF.

V is TRBV28 and J is TRBJ1-2; TRBD1 agrees at 9 bases. The V gene end was trimmed by 4 bases and the J gene end by 7 bases; junction bases not matched to a gene: 7. The CDR3 is 14 residues long. Germline CDR1 reads MDHEN; CDR2 reads SYDVKM. CDR3 bases: TGTGCCAGCAGTTACCTACAGGGGGCCCTTGGCTACACCTTC. Encoded protein: CASSYLQGALGYTF.

This chain connects TRBV13 to TRBJ1-1; no reliable D call. The CDR3 loop spans 12 amino acids. Per the germline V gene, CDR1 is PRHDT and CDR2 is FYEKMQ (reference sequence). Trimming pared 0 bases from V and 3 bases from J, leaving 2 bases between. The CDR3 DNA reads as TGTGCCAGCAGCTTAGGCGACACTGAAGCTTTCTTT. The encoded protein is CASSLGDTEAFF. Variable domain in full (rest from reference TRBV13 and TRBJ1-1): AAGVIQSPRHLIKEKRETATLKCYPIPRHDTVYWYQQGPGQDPQFLISFYEKMQSDKGSIPDRFSAQQFSDYHSELNMSSLELGDSALYFCASSLGDTEAFFGQGTRLTVV.

The CDR3 region is CASSTDRTYEQYF. The DNA of the CDR3 is TGTGCCAGCAGCACGGACAGGACCTACGAGCAGTACTTC. This sequence joins TRBV7-9 and TRBJ2-7, with 7 bases lining up with TRBD1. Losses at the gene ends were 5 bases for V and 2 bases for J; bases not matched to a gene: 3. The germline CDR1 and CDR2 sequences are SEHNR and FQNEAQ (reference sequence). CDR3 length: 13 amino acids.